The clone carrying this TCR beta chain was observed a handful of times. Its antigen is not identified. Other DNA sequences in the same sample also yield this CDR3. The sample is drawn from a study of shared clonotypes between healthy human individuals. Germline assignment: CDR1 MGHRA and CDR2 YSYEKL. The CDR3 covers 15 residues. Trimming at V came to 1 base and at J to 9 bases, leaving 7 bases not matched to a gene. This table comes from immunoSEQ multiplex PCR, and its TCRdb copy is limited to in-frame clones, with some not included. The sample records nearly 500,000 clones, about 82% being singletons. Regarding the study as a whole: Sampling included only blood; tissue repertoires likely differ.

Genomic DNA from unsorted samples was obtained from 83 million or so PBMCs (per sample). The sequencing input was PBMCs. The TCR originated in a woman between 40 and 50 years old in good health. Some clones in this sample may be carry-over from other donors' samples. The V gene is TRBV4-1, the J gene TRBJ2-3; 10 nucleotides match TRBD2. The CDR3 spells CASSQGRLAGNTQYF. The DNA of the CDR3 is TGCGCCAGCAGCCAAGGTAGACTAGCGGGTAACACGCAGTATTTT.